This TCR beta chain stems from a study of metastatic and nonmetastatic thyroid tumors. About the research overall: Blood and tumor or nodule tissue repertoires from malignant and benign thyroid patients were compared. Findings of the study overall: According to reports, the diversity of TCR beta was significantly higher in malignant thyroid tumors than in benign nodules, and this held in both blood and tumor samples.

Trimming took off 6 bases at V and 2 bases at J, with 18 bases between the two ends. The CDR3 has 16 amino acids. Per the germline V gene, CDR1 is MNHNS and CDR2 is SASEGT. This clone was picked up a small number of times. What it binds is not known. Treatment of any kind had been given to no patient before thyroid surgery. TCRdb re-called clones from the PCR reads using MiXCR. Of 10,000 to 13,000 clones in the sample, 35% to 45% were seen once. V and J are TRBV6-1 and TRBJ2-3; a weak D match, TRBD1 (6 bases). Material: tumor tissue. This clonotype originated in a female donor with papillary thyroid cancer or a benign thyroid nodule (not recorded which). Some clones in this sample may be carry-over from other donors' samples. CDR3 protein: CASRVQGRLPTDTQYF. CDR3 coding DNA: TGTGCCAGCAGAGTACAGGGACGATTACCCACAGATACGCAGTATTTT.